This T cell receptor beta chain is drawn from a study of technical replicates of blood from several donors. Here immunoSEQ multiplex PCR was the method, and the copy in TCRdb shows in-frame clones only, minus some. In the table there are fewer than 110,000 clones, nearly 96% of which are singletons. The ends lost 4 bases at V and 3 bases at J; junction bases unmatched: 3. The CDR3 has 16 amino acids. CDR1 and CDR2 (germline): SGHTA, FQGTGA. This sequence originates from a human donor in good health. This chain connects TRBV7-3 to TRBJ2-5; 15 bases agree with TRBD2. Sequenced material: T cells isolated from PBMCs. The CDR3 is CASSWTSGGAKETQYF. The CDR3, as DNA: TGTGCCAGCAGCTGGACTAGCGGGGGGGCAAAAGAGACCCAGTACTTC. The whole variable domain, filled in from reference TRBV7-3 and TRBJ2-5, reads GAGVSQTPSNKVTEKGKYVELRCDPISGHTALYWYRQSLGQGPEFLIYFQGTGAADDSGLPNDRFFAVRPEGSVSTLKIQRTERGDSAVYLCASSWTSGGAKETQYFGPGTRLLVL.